The clone carrying this T cell receptor (beta chain) was counted ten times or more. Its antigen is still unknown. Noted time point: sample taken at primary tumor resection. This record comes from a study of spatial heterogeneity in lung cancer. Study in general: Within raw reads, each unique TCR and UMI combination appeared on average more than ten times. Findings and caveats of the study: Mutation counts in tumors were tracked by counts of expanded intratumoral alpha and beta TCRs.

Every individual TCR cDNA molecule carried its own unique molecular identifier, which allowed correction of PCR and sequencing errors. TCRdb redid the calling of the 5' RACE reads with MiXCR, one entry per CDR3 protein. The sample carries 100,000 to 110,000 distinct CDR3 sequences, under 4.5% recorded once. The sequence came from a male donor with early-stage non-small cell lung cancer. This specimen consisted of lung tumor tissue, obtained at surgery.

The CDR3 DNA follows: TGCGCCAGCAGCCAAGATGTTAGCGGGAGCGGTGTGTCAGATACGCAGTATTTT. It specifies CASSQDVSGSGVSDTQYF. The V gene is TRBV4-1, the J gene TRBJ2-3; the match to TRBD2 covers 9 bases. This CDR3 is built from 18 residues. From germline, CDR1 is MGHRA and CDR2 YSYEKL. V was clipped by 0 bases and J by 4 bases; unmatched bases: 11.